This T cell receptor (beta chain) comes out of a study of blood T cell repertoires in COVID-19. Study context: The United States, Italy and Spain supplied acute and convalescent COVID-19 samples. PBMCs, B-cell-depleted T cells, or T cells were the source of the cDNA or gDNA that made up the material.

V was pared by 2 bases and J by 1 base, with 5 bases of the junction left unmatched. This CDR3 is 17 amino acids long. Per germline, CDR1 SGHTA and CDR2 FQGTGA. In the original analysis: Reference gene primer amplification gave estimated nucleated cell counts. Measured with immunoSEQ multiplex PCR; TCRdb has only the in-frame clones, and not every one. V, J and clone size reflect that table, while D and trimming were determined from the DNA. The sample has about 210,000 clones; over 70% are singletons. This chain joins TRBV7-3 and TRBJ2-2; 9 nucleotides line up with TRBD2. The TCR was taken from a woman in her sixties or seventies with acute or convalescent COVID-19. Sequencing was done on a sample of peripheral blood. As DNA, the CDR3 is TGTGCCAGCAGCTTAGGGCTAGCGGGGCGGAACACCGGGGAGCTGTTTTTT. Translating it yields CASSLGLAGRNTGELFF. Using reference TRBV7-3 and TRBJ2-2 for the parts outside the CDR3, the full variable domain is GAGVSQTPSNKVTEKGKYVELRCDPISGHTALYWYRQSLGQGPEFLIYFQGTGAADDSGLPNDRFFAVRPEGSVSTLKIQRTERGDSAVYLCASSLGLAGRNTGELFFGEGSRLTVL.